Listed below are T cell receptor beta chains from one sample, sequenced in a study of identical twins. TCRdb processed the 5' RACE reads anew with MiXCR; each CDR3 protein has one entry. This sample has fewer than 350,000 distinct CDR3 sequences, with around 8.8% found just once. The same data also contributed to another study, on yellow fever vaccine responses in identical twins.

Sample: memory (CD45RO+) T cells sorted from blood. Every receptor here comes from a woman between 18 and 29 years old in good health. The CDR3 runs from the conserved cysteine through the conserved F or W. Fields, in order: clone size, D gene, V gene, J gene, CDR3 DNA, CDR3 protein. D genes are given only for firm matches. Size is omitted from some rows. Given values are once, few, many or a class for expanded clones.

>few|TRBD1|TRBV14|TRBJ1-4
TGTGCCAGCAGCACCATCACAGGGGAAGGAGAAAAACTGTTTTTT
CASSTITGEGEKLFF
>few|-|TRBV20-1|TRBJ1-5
TGCAGTGCTAGGAGCGCCACCAATCAGCCCCAGCATTTT
CSARSATNQPQHF
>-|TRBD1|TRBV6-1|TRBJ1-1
TGTGCCAGCAGTCGAAGGACAGGGGGGCTGAACACTGAAGCTTTCTTT
CASSRRTGGLNTEAFF
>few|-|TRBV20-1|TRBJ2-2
TGCAGTGCTAGAGATCAGGGACTTAACACCGGGGAGCTGTTTTTT
CSARDQGLNTGELFF
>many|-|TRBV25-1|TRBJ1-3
TGTGCCAGCATCAGGGAGCCTGGAAACACCATATATTTT
CASIREPGNTIYF
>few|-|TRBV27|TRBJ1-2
TGTGCCAGCAGTTTCCGGGACGGAGGCCCTGGCTACACCTTC
CASSFRDGGPGYTF
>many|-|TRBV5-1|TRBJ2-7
TGCGCCAGCAGCAGGAGGGGAGGACACAAATCCTACGAGCAGTACTTC
CASSRRGGHKSYEQYF
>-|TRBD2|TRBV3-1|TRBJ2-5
TGTGCCAGCAGGTATAGCGGGAGGGAGACCCAGTACTTC
CASRYSGRETQYF
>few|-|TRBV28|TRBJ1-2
TGTGCCAGCAGTCCCACCCTTCAGGGGTCCTATGGCTACACCTTC
CASSPTLQGSYGYTF
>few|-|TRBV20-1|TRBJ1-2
TGCAGTGCTAGAGCCGGGCCCGGGGATGGCTACACCTTC
CSARAGPGDGYTF
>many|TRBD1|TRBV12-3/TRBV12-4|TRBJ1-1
TGTGCCAGCACAACAGGGGGTATGAACACTGAAGCTTTCTTT
CASTTGGMNTEAFF
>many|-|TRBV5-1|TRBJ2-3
TGCGCCAGCACCCCAGGGTCCTGGGGCACAGATACGCAGTATTTT
CASTPGSWGTDTQYF
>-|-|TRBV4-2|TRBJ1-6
TGTGCCAGCAGCCAAGATATCGGAAGCTCCTATAATTCACCCCTCCACTTT
CASSQDIGSSYNSPLHF
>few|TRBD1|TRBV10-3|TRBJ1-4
TGTGCCATCAGCGGGGACAGAAGCGAAAAACTGTTTTTT
CAISGDRSEKLFF
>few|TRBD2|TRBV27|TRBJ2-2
TGTGCCAGCAGTTCTATGGGAGCGGGAGCCTACATCGGGGAGCTGTTTTTT
CASSSMGAGAYIGELFF
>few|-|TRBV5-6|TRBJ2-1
TGTGCCAGCAGCGCTCGAGGGGGGGGGCGGTACAATGAGCAGTTCTTC
CASSARGGGRYNEQFF
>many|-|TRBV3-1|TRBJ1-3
TGTGCCAGCAGTGGTGAGGACACCATATATTTT
CASSGEDTIYF
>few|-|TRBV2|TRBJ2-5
TGTGCCAGCTGTGCGGAGGAGACCCAGTACTTC
CASCAEETQYF
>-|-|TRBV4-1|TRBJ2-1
TGCGCCAGCAGCCAAGCACAAAGCTCCTACAATGAGCAGTTCTTC
CASSQAQSSYNEQFF
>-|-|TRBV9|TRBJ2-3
TGTGCCAGCAGCGGCGGGCGGGATGGAGGAAGTACGCAGTATTTT
CASSGGRDGGSTQYF
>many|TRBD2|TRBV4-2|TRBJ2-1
TGTGCCAGCAGCCAAGCGGCGGGAGGTGGCCACAATGAGCAGTTCTTC
CASSQAAGGGHNEQFF
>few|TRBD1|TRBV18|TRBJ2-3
TGTGCCAGCAGCCCCCTCGAGGGGGCCAGTACAGATACGCAGTATTTT
CASSPLEGASTDTQYF
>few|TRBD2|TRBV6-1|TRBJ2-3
TGTGCCAGCAGACCCGTGACTAGCGGGGCGCAGTATTTT
CASRPVTSGAQYF
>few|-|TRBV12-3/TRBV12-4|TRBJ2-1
TGTGCCAGCAGGTTCCTCGGGACTTCCTACAATGAGCAGTTCTTC
CASRFLGTSYNEQFF
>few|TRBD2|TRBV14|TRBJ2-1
TGTGCCAGCAGCCCAAAGGGACTAGCGTTCTACAATGAGCAGTTCTTC
CASSPKGLAFYNEQFF
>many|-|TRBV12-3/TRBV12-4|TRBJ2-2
TGTGCCAGCAGCCCCCGGAACACCGGGGAGCTGTTTTTT
CASSPRNTGELFF
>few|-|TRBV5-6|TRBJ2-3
TGTGCCAGCAGCTTGAGTACTTCCGCAGATACGCAGTATTTT
CASSLSTSADTQYF
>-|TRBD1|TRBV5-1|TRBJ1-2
TGCGCCAGCAGCTTGGAAGGACAGGGTATGGGCTACACCTTC
CASSLEGQGMGYTF
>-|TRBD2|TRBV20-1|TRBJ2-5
TGCAGTACTGGGGGTTGGAGCGGGGAGAGTGAGACCCAGTACTTC
CSTGGWSGESETQYF
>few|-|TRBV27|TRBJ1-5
TGTGCCAGCAGTTTATTTTGGCAGGGAAGCAATCAGCCCCAGCATTTT
CASSLFWQGSNQPQHF
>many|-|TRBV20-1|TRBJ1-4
TGCAGTGCCGAGGGGCAGGGGCGGGAAAAACTGTTTTTT
CSAEGQGREKLFF
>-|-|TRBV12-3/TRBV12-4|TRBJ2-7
TGTGCCAGCAGTTTTAGATCCCTCGAGCAGTACTTC
CASSFRSLEQYF
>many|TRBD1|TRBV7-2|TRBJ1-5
TGTGCCAGCAGCGCGACAGGGGGAAGCAATCAGCCCCAGCATTTT
CASSATGGSNQPQHF
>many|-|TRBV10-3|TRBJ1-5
TGTGCCATTATTGACAACAATCAGCCCCAGCATTTT
CAIIDNNQPQHF
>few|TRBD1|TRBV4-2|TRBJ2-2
TGTGCCAGCAGCCAGGACCGGGACAGGGCATCCGGGGAGCTGTTTTTT
CASSQDRDRASGELFF
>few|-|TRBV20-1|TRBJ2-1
TGCAGTGCTGCGGGTCAGAAGCATTACAATGAGCAGTTCTTC
CSAAGQKHYNEQFF
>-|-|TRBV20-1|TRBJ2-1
TGCAGTGCTACGGCTGGGAATTCACGATACAATGAGCAGTTCTTC
CSATAGNSRYNEQFF
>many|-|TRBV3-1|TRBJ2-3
TGCGCCAGCAGCCAAGATAGGGATACGCAGTATTTT
CASSQDRDTQYF
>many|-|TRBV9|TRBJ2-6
TGTGCCAGCAGCGTAGGGGTGTATGGGGCCAACGTCCTGACTTTC
CASSVGVYGANVLTF
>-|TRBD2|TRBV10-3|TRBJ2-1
TGTGCCATCAGGCCGTCTAGCGGGGAGTACAATGAGCAGTTCTTC
CAIRPSSGEYNEQFF
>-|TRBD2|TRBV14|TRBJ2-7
TGTGCCAGCAGCCAAGTCGGGACTAGAGGTTTCTACGAGCAGTACTTC
CASSQVGTRGFYEQYF
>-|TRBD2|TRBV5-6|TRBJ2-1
TGTGCCAGCAGCTCCCCCGGAGCGGGGATCTACAATGAGCAGTTCTTC
CASSSPGAGIYNEQFF
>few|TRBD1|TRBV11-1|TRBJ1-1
TGTGCCAGCATTCCCGGGACAGCGAACACTGAAGCTTTCTTT
CASIPGTANTEAFF
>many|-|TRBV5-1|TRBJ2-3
TGCGCCAGCAGCTTGGTTCGTTCAGTTGATACGCAGTATTTT
CASSLVRSVDTQYF
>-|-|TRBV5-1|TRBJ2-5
TGCGCCAGCAGCTTGGAAGGGACGGGGAAGACCCAGTACTTC
CASSLEGTGKTQYF
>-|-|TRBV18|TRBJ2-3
TGTGCCAGCTCACCACCGTCTCCTCCTCGTGAGACGCAGTATTTT
CASSPPSPPRETQYF
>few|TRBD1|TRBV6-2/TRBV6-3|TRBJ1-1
TGTGCCAGCAGTGGACCGACAGGGACAGCTTTCTTT
CASSGPTGTAFF
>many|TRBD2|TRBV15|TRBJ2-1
TGTGCCACCAGCAGAGAAGGCACTAGCGGGAGCAATGAGCAGTTCTTC
CATSREGTSGSNEQFF
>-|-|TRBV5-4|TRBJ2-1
TGTGCCAGCAGCTTGGAAACCGGCGGGAACAATGAGCAGTTCTTC
CASSLETGGNNEQFF
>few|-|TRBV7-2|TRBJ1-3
TGTGCCAGCAGCCTGACCATCTCTGGAAACACCATATATTTT
CASSLTISGNTIYF
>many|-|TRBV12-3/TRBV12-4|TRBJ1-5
TGTGCCAGCAGTTTTAACGGGGGCACTCAGCCCCAGCATTTT
CASSFNGGTQPQHF
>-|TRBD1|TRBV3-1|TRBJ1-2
TGTGCCAGCAGCCCGGACAGGGCGGAAGGCTACACCTTC
CASSPDRAEGYTF
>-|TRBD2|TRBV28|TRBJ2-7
TGTGCCAGCAGACGTCCCGGGACTAGCGGGAGGGCCCCCTACGAGCAGTACTTC
CASRRPGTSGRAPYEQYF
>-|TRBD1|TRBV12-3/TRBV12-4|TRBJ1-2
TGTGCCAGCAGTTCGATGGGACAGCATTATGGCTACACCTTC
CASSSMGQHYGYTF
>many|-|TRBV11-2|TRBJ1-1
TGTGCCAGCAGCCCTCTCCCGGGGTCGAACACTGAAGCTTTCTTT
CASSPLPGSNTEAFF